The clone carrying this TCR beta chain was found once. As yet, its antigen is unknown. TCRdb's copy holds only in-frame clones and misses some; the assay was immunoSEQ multiplex PCR. The sample has over 70,000 clones; about four fifths are singletons. This sample was taken from a study of glioma-infiltrating T cells after dendritic cell vaccination. The wider study: Patients had newly diagnosed or recurrent glioblastoma and received dendritic cell vaccines. Three intradermal dendritic cell vaccine injections were given every two weeks. The study's findings and limits: The cohort had few patients with full blood and tumor sets.

The V segment lost 1 base and the J segment 0 bases; nucleotides outside the gene matches: 8. This CDR3 is built from 18 residues. Germline V CDR1 and CDR2: SGHRS, YFSETQ. The chain is built from TRBV5-1 and TRBJ2-3, with 10 bases lining up with TRBD2. Sequenced material: blood, taken before dendritic cell vaccination. The receptor was isolated from a human donor with glioblastoma. The CDR3 DNA is TGCGCCAGCAGCTTGCGTCTAGCGGGAGCCTCTAGCACAGATACGCAGTATTTT. This codes for CASSLRLAGASSTDTQYF.